These 17 T cell receptor beta chains came from one sample sequenced in a study of molecular identifiers for immune sequencing clone quantification (dated by TCRdb to 2017 to 2018). The library was made by PCR. The sequencer was an Illumina HiSeq 4000. The raw public reads went through TCRdb reprocessing: fastp at Q25, MiXCR clone calling, in-frame beta chains kept. Duplicate CDR3 protein sequences are folded into a single record with the most common DNA and genes. The sample has approximately 54,000 distinct CDR3 sequences on record, roughly 24% of them singletons. The ten largest clonotypes hold approximately 1.9% of the sample. The sequenced sample consisted of naive CD8+ T cells from blood, with Jurkat cell RNA spiked in. This sample's cell subset or site label indicates: FACS-sorted CD8+CD4-CCR7+CD45RA+ naive T cells. The receptors stem from a human donor in good health. Some libraries in this study had Jurkat cell RNA spiked in.

V gene TRBV5-4 combines with J gene TRBJ2-7; 7 bases fit TRBD1. The CDR3 runs to 14 residues. J gave up 2 bases and V 5 bases, and 7 bases lay outside the gene matches. Looked up from germline, CDR1 is SGHNT and CDR2 is YYREEE (reference sequence). CDR3 residues: CASSSRDRTYEQYF. The DNA of the CDR3 is TGTGCCAGCAGTTCCCGGGACAGAACCTACGAGCAGTACTTC.

As concerns this clonotype: Possible read error: a much larger clone is one base away. The rearrangement uses TRBV7-9 and TRBJ1-4, with D unclear. The CDR3 is 12 amino acids. CDR1 is SEHNR, CDR2 FQNEAQ, per germline (reference sequence). CDR3 coding DNA: TGTGCCAGCAGCTTAGACAGTGAAGAACTGTTTTTT. This sequence encodes CASSLDSEELFF.

This clonotype was recorded once. A much more abundant neighbour one base away suggests this may be a read error. No conserved phenylalanine or tryptophan is present at the end of the CDR3, so a read error is the likely explanation. CDR3 region: CASSPRGLDEQYL. The CDR3 nucleotides read TGTGCCAGCTCACCACGGGGGCTTGACGAGCAGTACCTC. This chain uses TRBV18 with TRBJ2-7; the D gene is possibly TRBD1 (6 bases). The CDR3 is made up of 13 amino acids. Germline CDR1 KGHSH, CDR2 LQKENI. The germline V and J ends were trimmed by 1 base and 5 bases, with 9 bases remaining between them.

This clonotype showed up many times. V gene TRBV27 combines with J gene TRBJ2-3; D uncertain. The germline CDR1 and CDR2 sequences are MNHEY and SMNVEV (reference sequence). Trimming cost V 4 bases and J 4 bases, with 9 bases left between them. The CDR3 has 13 amino acids. The CDR3 reads CASSSMGSDTQYF. The CDR3 nucleotides are TGTGCCAGCAGTTCCATGGGGTCAGATACGCAGTATTTT.

This clonotype was observed many times. The rearrangement links TRBV28 to TRBJ1-2; D unresolved. The germline V and J ends were trimmed by 6 bases and 8 bases, with 7 bases remaining between them. Per the germline V gene, CDR1 is MDHEN and CDR2 is SYDVKM. The CDR3 has 10 residues. The CDR3 DNA reads TGTGCCAGCAGGGGCAAAGGCTACACCTTC. It yields the protein CASRGKGYTF.

There are many counts of this clonotype. The chain carries TRBV7-9 and TRBJ1-1; 10 positions agree with TRBD1. The V and J ends lost 6 bases and 0 bases, in that order; junction bases with no gene match: 7. Germline-derived CDR1 and CDR2 are SEHNR and FQNEAQ (reference sequence). The CDR3 is 16 amino acids. Here the CDR3 reads CASSRDRGIMNTEAFF. Written as DNA, the CDR3 is TGTGCCAGCAGTCGGGACAGGGGTATAATGAACACTGAAGCTTTCTTT.

This clonotype was recorded at least ten times. CDR3 bases: TGTGCCACCCGAGGGGGCGATAGCACTGAAGCTTTCTTT. It encodes CATRGGDSTEAFF. V and J are TRBV24-1 and TRBJ1-1; 7 bases fit TRBD1. Germline trimming cut 9 bases from V and 4 bases from J; bases unmatched to any gene: 7. The CDR3 sequence is 13 residues long. The germline V gene has CDR1 KGHDR and CDR2 SFDVKD.

This clonotype was observed many times. The chain couples TRBV12-5 to TRBJ1-1; a possible D gene is TRBD1 (5 bases). Germline loops: CDR1 LGHNT, CDR2 FRNRAP. This CDR3 comprises 17 residues. Trimming took 3 bases from V and 1 from J, leaving 18 bases between them. The CDR3 is CASGFGLPGGSNTEAFF. The CDR3, as DNA: TGTGCTAGTGGTTTTGGCCTCCCTGGGGGATCGAACACTGAAGCTTTCTTT.

A few counts support this clonotype. With a much larger clone just one base away, this may be a read error. The genes are TRBV29-1 and TRBJ1-1, with D possibly TRBD1 on 5 matching bases. CDR3 size: 14 residues. The germline CDR1 and CDR2 sequences are SQVTM and ANQGSEA. This CDR3 reads CSVEPRGANTEALF. The CDR3 DNA reads as TGCAGCGTGGAACCAAGAGGGGCGAATACTGAAGCTCTCTTT.

Turning to this clonotype: A much larger clone differs by one base, so this may be a read error. V and J are TRBV28 and TRBJ2-7; D could derive from TRBD1 or TRBD2 (6 bases each). Germline V gene sequence: CDR1 MDHEN, CDR2 SYDVKM. The CDR3 extends over 15 amino acids. CDR3 sequence: CASSLSRGGTYGQYF. DNA for the CDR3: TGTGCCAGCAGTTTGAGCAGGGGCGGGACCTACGGGCAGTACTTC.

This clonotype was seen ten or more times. The J gene is TRBJ2-7, the V gene TRBV9; 9 bases align to TRBD1. Germline assignment: CDR1 SGDLS and CDR2 YYNGEE. V shed 0 bases, J shed 3 bases, and the junction held 1 base outside the gene matches. This CDR3 region has 14 residues. CDR3 nucleotide sequence: TGTGCCAGCAGCGTAGTGGACAGGGGCTACGAGCAGTACTTC. It encodes CASSVVDRGYEQYF.

The table lists this clonotype with many counts. The chain is built from TRBV10-3 and TRBJ2-7; D might be TRBD1 (5 bases). This CDR3 contains 14 residues. CDR1 and CDR2 (germline): ENHRY, SYGVKD. The ends were cut back, 3 bases at V and 2 bases at J, with 11 bases in the middle. CDR3 bases: TGTGCCATCAGTGACTTTACAGGAGCCTACGAGCAGTACTTC. Encoded protein: CAISDFTGAYEQYF.

This clonotype was picked up many times. V is TRBV29-1 and J is TRBJ2-7; 9 positions agree with TRBD1. There are 14 residues in the CDR3. Trimming removed 0 bases from V and 3 bases from J; junction bases left unmatched: 3. Germline V gene lookup returns CDR1 SQVTM and CDR2 ANQGSEA. This chain's CDR3 is CSVEDRQGVYEQYF. For the CDR3, the DNA is TGCAGCGTTGAAGATCGACAGGGGGTCTACGAGCAGTACTTC.

This clonotype was seen ten or more times. The chain has TRBV24-1 and TRBJ1-5, with a possible D match to TRBD1 (6 bases). The CDR3 covers 13 residues. Germline lookup yields CDR1 KGHDR and CDR2 SFDVKD. Trimming left V 6 bases short and J 6 bases short, with 11 bases between. The CDR3: CATSSGAGQPQHF. The CDR3, as DNA: TGTGCCACCAGTTCGGGGGCTGGTCAGCCCCAGCATTTT.

This clonotype was detected only a few times. V usage is TRBV11-3 and J usage is TRBJ1-3; D remains unclear. CDR3 length: 15 amino acids. Looked up from germline, CDR1 is SGHNT and CDR2 is YENEEA. Trimming stripped 0 bases from V and 2 bases from J, with 8 bases between. This chain's CDR3 is CASSLDGHPGNTIYF. CDR3 coding DNA: TGTGCCAGCAGCTTAGATGGGCACCCTGGAAACACCATATATTTT.

This clonotype has at least ten counts. DNA of the CDR3: TGTGCCAGCAGCACACTCCAGGACAGTCTAAAGAACACTGAAGCTTTCTTT. Residues: CASSTLQDSLKNTEAFF. The chain employs TRBV7-9 and TRBJ1-1; the D gene is possibly TRBD1 (6 bases). Trimming took 5 bases from V and 1 from J, leaving 20 bases between them. The CDR3 loop spans 17 amino acids. Germline V gene lookup returns CDR1 SEHNR and CDR2 FQNEAQ (reference sequence).

This clonotype was seen ten or more times. The chain carries TRBV27 and TRBJ2-7; 8 bases align to TRBD2. The germline gives CDR1 MNHEY, CDR2 SMNVEV (reference sequence). This CDR3 is built from 14 residues. Trimming at V came to 3 bases and at J to 4 bases, leaving 5 bases not matched to a gene. CDR3 protein: CASSLRGRTYEQYF. DNA of the CDR3: TGTGCCAGCAGTTTGCGCGGGAGGACATACGAGCAGTACTTC.